The 23 T cell receptor beta chains presented below share a single source sample, sequenced in a study of identical twins. TCRdb ran MiXCR on the 5' RACE reads and lists one entry per CDR3 protein. The profile covers hundreds of thousands of distinct CDR3 sequences, with about 20% appearing a single time and around 14% taken by the ten largest. A further study also used this sample, focusing on T cells expressing NK-cell markers.

The specimen sequenced was PBMCs. These receptors were collected from a woman aged 18 to 35 in good health.

The CDR3 sequence: CASSFMTSGGETQYF. The CDR3, as DNA: TGTGCCAGCAGTTTCATGACTAGCGGAGGGGAGACCCAGTACTTC. The chain employs TRBV2 and TRBJ2-5; 9 bases fit TRBD2. Germline trimming cut 5 bases from V and 5 bases from J; bases unmatched to any gene: 9. Germline CDR1 is SNHLY and CDR2 is FYNNEI. This CDR3 spans 15 amino acids.

The sample holds a few counts of this clonotype. The chain uses TRBV10-1 and TRBJ2-1, with a tentative D call TRBD1 (6 bases). CDR1 WNHNN and CDR2 SYGVQD come from the germline V gene (reference sequence). V was shortened by 0 bases and J by 7 bases, with 7 bases between the two germline ends. This CDR3 is built from 13 residues. DNA of the CDR3: TGCGCCAGCAGTGAGTCCGGGACAAATGAGCAGTTCTTC. Translation gives CASSESGTNEQFF.

The rearrangement links TRBV21-1 to TRBJ2-7. TRBV21-1 is a documented pseudogene. This CDR3 is built from 14 residues. CDR3 sequence: CASSTDRGSYEQYF. The CDR3 DNA sequence: TGTGCCAGCAGCACGGACAGGGGGTCCTACGAGCAGTACTTC.

Only a few counts were recorded for this clonotype. V usage is TRBV2 and J usage is TRBJ1-2, with unresolved D. Germline V lookup: CDR1 SNHLY, CDR2 FYNNEI. Trimming left V 4 bases short and J 4 bases short, with 10 bases between. CDR3 size: 13 residues. The CDR3 DNA is TGTGCCAGCAGTGTAGAGACACCCTATGGCTACACCTTC. Its protein product is CASSVETPYGYTF.

This clonotype was seen a few times. The V and J genes are TRBV27 and TRBJ2-1; a weak D match, TRBD2 (6 bases). Trimming took off 2 bases at V and 6 bases at J, with 17 bases between the two ends. Germline lookup yields CDR1 MNHEY and CDR2 SMNVEV (reference sequence). This CDR3 spans 16 amino acids. Written as DNA, the CDR3 is TGTGCCAGCAGTTTACTTCCGGGAGCGAGGGGCAATGAGCAGTTCTTC. It translates to CASSLLPGARGNEQFF.

At least ten counts were recorded for this clonotype. V usage is TRBV7-9 and J usage is TRBJ2-4; D is unresolved. This CDR3 comprises 12 residues. Germline V lookup: CDR1 SEHNR, CDR2 FQNEAQ (reference sequence). V shed 5 bases and J shed 4 bases, with 6 bases lying between them. CDR3 residues: CASSLDKNIQYF. For the CDR3, the DNA is TGTGCCAGCAGCCTCGATAAAAACATTCAGTACTTC.

DNA for the CDR3: TGTGCCAGCAGTTGGGTGGTGACTAGCGATGAACCTAACAATGAGCAGTTCTTC. Translated: CASSWVVTSDEPNNEQFF. V is TRBV6-2 or TRBV6-3 and J is TRBJ2-1; 8 bases are shared with TRBD2. The CDR3 is made up of 18 amino acids. J gave up 5 bases and V 4 bases, and 16 bases lay outside the gene matches. Germline V gene sequence: CDR1 MNHEY, CDR2 SVGEGT.

This clonotype was seen ten or more times. This rearrangement joins TRBV20-1 to TRBJ2-1, with D unclear. From germline, CDR1 is DFQATT and CDR2 SNEGSKA (reference sequence). The CDR3 covers 11 residues. Trimming pared 6 bases from V and 7 bases from J, leaving 10 bases between. The CDR3 region is CSASQGNEQFF. DNA for the CDR3: TGCAGTGCGAGTCAAGGGAATGAGCAGTTCTTC.

This sequence joins TRBV9 and TRBJ2-3; maybe TRBD2 (5 bases). Trimming stripped 3 bases from V and 0 bases from J, with 11 bases between. There are 15 residues in the CDR3. Germline values: CDR1 SGDLS, CDR2 YYNGEE. The CDR3 nucleotides are TGTGCCAGCAGCGGACGGACGGGAAGCACAGATACGCAGTATTTT. Translation gives CASSGRTGSTDTQYF.

The chain couples TRBV2 to TRBJ2-1; TRBD2 matches 12 bases. CDR1 SNHLY and CDR2 FYNNEI come from the germline V gene. The V and J ends lost 3 bases and 6 bases, in that order; junction bases with no gene match: 15. CDR3 length: 19 residues. The CDR3, as DNA: TGTGCCAGCAGTGATCGGTCTAGCGGGAGGGACGGCCTTGGCAATGAGCAGTTCTTC. Protein sequence: CASSDRSSGRDGLGNEQFF.

This clonotype has only a few counts. The genes are TRBV11-2 and TRBJ2-5, with D possibly being TRBD1 or TRBD2 (5 bases each). V lost 5 bases and J 1 base, leaving 17 bases between the germline ends. Looked up from germline, CDR1 is SGHAT and CDR2 is FQNNGV. The CDR3 loop spans 16 amino acids. The CDR3 sequence: CASSQRARGVQETQYF. The CDR3 coding sequence is TGTGCCAGCAGCCAGAGGGCCCGAGGGGTCCAAGAGACCCAGTACTTC.

The rearrangement uses TRBV20-1 and TRBJ2-2; either TRBD1 or TRBD2 may fit D (5 bases each). Germline CDR1 and CDR2: DFQATT and SNEGSKA (reference sequence). Trimming took off 5 bases at V and 3 bases at J, with 13 bases between the two ends. The CDR3 is 14 residues long. CDR3 loop: CSAGTGTDTGELFF. CDR3 coding DNA: TGCAGTGCTGGAACCGGGACCGACACCGGGGAGCTGTTTTTT.

The chain employs TRBV10-2 and TRBJ2-3; TRBD2 agrees at 14 bases. Per germline, CDR1 WSHSY and CDR2 SAAADI. V gave up 8 bases and J gave up 1 base; unmatched junction bases: 8. The CDR3 loop spans 17 amino acids. CDR3 nucleotides: TGCGCCAGCTCCGGACTAGCGGGAGGCGGTGGCACAGATACGCAGTATTTT. Translated: CASSGLAGGGGTDTQYF.

This clonotype showed up many times. V and J are TRBV5-1 and TRBJ2-3, with 10 bases fitting TRBD1. The CDR3 is 14 amino acids. The J segment lost 5 bases and the V segment lost 2 bases, leaving 2 bases of the junction unmatched. Looked up from germline, CDR1 is SGHRS and CDR2 is YFSETQ. The CDR3 DNA sequence: TGCGCCAGCAGCTTTGGGACAGGGGAAGATACGCAGTATTTT. It specifies CASSFGTGEDTQYF.

This rearrangement joins TRBV9 to TRBJ1-1; tentatively, D is TRBD1 (6 bases). Germline CDR1 is SGDLS and CDR2 is YYNGEE. The CDR3 runs to 15 residues. The V end lost 0 bases, the J end lost 3 bases, and 12 bases lay between the germline ends. The CDR3 region is CASSVVRGADTEAFF. The CDR3 DNA follows: TGTGCCAGCAGCGTAGTTAGGGGGGCGGACACTGAAGCTTTCTTT.

Turning to this clonotype: The junction departs from germline at one end; a sequencing error may be responsible. V usage is TRBV20-1 and J usage is TRBJ2-7, with 7 bases fitting TRBD1. CDR1 and CDR2 from the germline V gene are DFQATT and SNEGSKA (reference sequence). This CDR3 has 12 amino acids. The CDR3 region is CSVRQGLYEQYF. CDR3 nucleotides: TGCAGTGTTAGACAGGGTCTATACGAGCAGTACTTC.

The rearrangement links TRBV20-1 to TRBJ2-7; D call uncertain. The germline V gene encodes CDR1 DFQATT and CDR2 SNEGSKA (reference sequence). The CDR3 consists of 13 residues. Trimming cost V 5 bases and J 3 bases, with 14 bases left between them. The CDR3 sequence is CSAFPGPIYEQYF. DNA for the CDR3: TGCAGTGCTTTCCCCGGGCCCATCTACGAGCAGTACTTC.

This clonotype was seen a handful of times. The V and J genes are TRBV29-1 and TRBJ2-1, with D perhaps TRBD2 (6 bases). V gave up 6 bases and J gave up 0 bases, with 15 bases separating them. This CDR3 has 15 amino acids. Germline loops: CDR1 SQVTM, CDR2 ANQGSEA. CDR3 DNA: TGCAGCGTGGAGGGTAAGAGCGGCTCCTACAATGAGCAGTTCTTC. Its protein is CSVEGKSGSYNEQFF.

This chain links TRBV10-3 with TRBJ2-1; 8 bases agree with TRBD1. Germline V gene sequence: CDR1 ENHRY, CDR2 SYGVKD. V trimming: 6 bases; J trimming: 4 bases; junction bases outside the gene matches: 8. The CDR3 consists of 15 residues. CDR3 sequence reads: CAISEGTGGYNEQFF. The CDR3 region has the DNA TGTGCCATCAGCGAGGGTACAGGGGGATACAATGAGCAGTTCTTC.

CDR3 in amino acids: CASSLGTSGGAPYNEQFF. CDR3 nucleotide sequence: TGTGCCAGCAGTTTGGGGACTAGCGGGGGGGCCCCCTACAATGAGCAGTTCTTC. V and J are TRBV12-3 or TRBV12-4 and TRBJ2-1; 16 nucleotides line up with TRBD2. V gave up 3 bases and J gave up 2 bases; unmatched junction bases: 4. The length of the CDR3 is 18 residues.

This clonotype was recorded a few times. The chain carries TRBV2 and TRBJ2-7; D not resolved. The germline gives CDR1 SNHLY, CDR2 FYNNEI. With 7 bases removed from V and 5 bases from J, the gap between germline ends came to 15 bases. This CDR3 is built from 13 residues. The CDR3 DNA follows: TGTGCCAGCACCCCGGGCCTGAGGAACGAGCAGTACTTC. Its protein product is CASTPGLRNEQYF.

The chain recombines TRBV20-1 with TRBJ1-1, with 9 bases lining up with TRBD1. This CDR3 region has 14 residues. CDR1 DFQATT and CDR2 SNEGSKA come from the germline V gene (reference sequence). V was pared by 3 bases and J by 8 bases, with 10 bases of the junction left unmatched. CDR3 in DNA: TGCAGTGCTAGGACGGGACAGGGTATTTTCGAAGCTTTCTTT. It encodes CSARTGQGIFEAFF.

This clonotype was seen a handful of times. The chain recombines TRBV11-3 with TRBJ2-1; D is uncertain. The germline V gene has CDR1 SGHNT and CDR2 YENEEA. V was shortened by 0 bases and J by 6 bases, with 15 bases between the two germline ends. This CDR3 region has 16 residues. CDR3 residues: CASSLDIRLGSNEQFF. CDR3 bases: TGTGCCAGCAGCTTAGATATCAGATTAGGAAGCAATGAGCAGTTCTTC.